These 4 T cell receptor beta chains came from one sample sequenced in a study of shared clonotypes between healthy human individuals. Clones were read by immunoSEQ multiplex PCR, and TCRdb kept only the in-frame ones, dropping some. The table lists 2,100,000 or so clones, around 95% of them singletons. Sequenced sample: naive CD4+ T cells sorted from blood. Subset reported: CD45RA+ positively selected. The origin of the receptors is a man aged 18 to 29 in good health.

This chain uses TRBV10-3 with TRBJ2-1; D remains ambiguous. The germline V gene has CDR1 ENHRY and CDR2 SYGVKD. CDR3 length: 11 residues. V gave up 5 bases and J gave up 8 bases, with 7 bases separating them. In DNA form, the CDR3 reads TGTGCCATCAGTAAAGTCGATGAGCAGTTCTTC. This codes for CAISKVDEQFF.

The chain is built from TRBV5-1 and TRBJ2-7, with D perhaps TRBD1 or TRBD2 (5 bases each). The CDR3 is 14 residues long. With 6 bases removed from V and 3 bases from J, the gap between germline ends came to 16 bases. CDR1 and CDR2 from the germline V gene are SGHRS and YFSETQ. This CDR3 reads CASMANPGGYEQYF. As DNA, the CDR3 is TGCGCCAGCATGGCCAACCCTGGGGGCTACGAGCAGTACTTC.

The DNA of the CDR3 is TGTGCCAGCTCAGCTACTAGCGGGAGGTACTACGAGCAGTACTTC. Residues: CASSATSGRYYEQYF. V is TRBV18 and J is TRBJ2-7; 12 bases match TRBD2. There are 15 residues in the CDR3. After removal of 5 bases from V and 3 bases from J, the junction contained 5 bases not matched to a gene. Per the germline V gene, CDR1 is KGHSH and CDR2 is LQKENI. The variable domain in full, completed from reference TRBV18 and TRBJ2-7, reads NAGVMQNPRHLVRRRGQEARLRCSPMKGHSHVYWYRQLPEEGLKFMVYLQKENIIDESGMPKERFSAEFPKEGPSILRIQQVVRGDSAAYFCASSATSGRYYEQYFGPGTRLTVT.

The rearrangement joins TRBV11-2 to TRBJ2-1, with 14 nucleotides matching TRBD2. Germline V gene data show CDR1 as SGHAT and CDR2 as FQNNGV. CDR3 length: 19 residues. V gave up 5 bases and J gave up 0 bases; unmatched junction bases: 9. CDR3 DNA: TGTGCCAGCAGCCATTTGGGACTAGCGGGGGACCCCTCCTACAATGAGCAGTTCTTC. This codes for CASSHLGLAGDPSYNEQFF.